The clone carrying this T cell receptor beta chain was counted ten times or more. CDR1 SGHKS and CDR2 YYEKEE come from the germline V gene (reference sequence). V lost 0 bases and J 4 bases, leaving 13 bases between the germline ends. The CDR3 runs to 15 residues. This specimen belongs to a study of Graves' ophthalmopathy and Graves' hyperthyroidism. The sequenced template was RNA, covering the TCR beta CDR3 region. The workflow started with a first-round RT-PCR run with HTBI primers and then moved on to a second-round multiplex PCR. Each CDR3 protein gets one entry after TCRdb re-called the multiplex PCR reads with MiXCR. The sample includes 500,000 to 700,000 distinct CDR3 sequences, about a fifth seen only once; the top ten take around 6.5%.

The chain combines TRBV5-5 with TRBJ2-5, with D perhaps matching TRBD2 (6 bases). Specimen: peripheral blood. The receptor's source is a young woman with stable Graves' hyperthyroidism. Some clones in this sample may be carry-over from other donors' samples. CDR3 residues: CASSLAWGGGETQYF. CDR3 bases: TGTGCCAGCAGCTTGGCCTGGGGAGGCGGAGAGACCCAGTACTTC.